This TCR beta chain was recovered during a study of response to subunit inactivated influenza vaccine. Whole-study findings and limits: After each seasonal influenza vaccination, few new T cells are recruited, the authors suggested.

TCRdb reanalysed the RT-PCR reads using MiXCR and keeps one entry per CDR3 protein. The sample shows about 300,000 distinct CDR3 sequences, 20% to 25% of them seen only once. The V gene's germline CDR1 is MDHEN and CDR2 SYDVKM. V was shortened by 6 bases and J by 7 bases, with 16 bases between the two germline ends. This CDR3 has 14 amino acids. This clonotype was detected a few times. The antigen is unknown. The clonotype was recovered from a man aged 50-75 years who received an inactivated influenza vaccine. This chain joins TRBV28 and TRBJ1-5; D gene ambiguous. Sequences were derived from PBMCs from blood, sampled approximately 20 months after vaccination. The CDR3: CASSWTRMVQPQHF. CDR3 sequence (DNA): TGTGCCAGCAGCTGGACTCGGATGGTGCAGCCCCAGCATTTT.